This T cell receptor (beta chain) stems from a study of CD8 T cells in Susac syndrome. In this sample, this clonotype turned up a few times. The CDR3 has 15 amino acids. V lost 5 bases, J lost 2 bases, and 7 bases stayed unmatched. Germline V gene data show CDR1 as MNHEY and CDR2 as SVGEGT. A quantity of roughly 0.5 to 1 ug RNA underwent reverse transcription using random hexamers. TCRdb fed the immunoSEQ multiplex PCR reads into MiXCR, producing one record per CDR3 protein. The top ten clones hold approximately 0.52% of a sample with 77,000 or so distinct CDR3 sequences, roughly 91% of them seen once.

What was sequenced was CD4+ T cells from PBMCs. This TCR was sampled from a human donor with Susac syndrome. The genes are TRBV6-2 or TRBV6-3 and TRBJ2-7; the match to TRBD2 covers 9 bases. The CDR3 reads CASSHSIAGAYEQYF. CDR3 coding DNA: TGTGCCAGCAGTCATTCCATAGCGGGAGCCTACGAGCAGTACTTC.